This T cell receptor beta chain was identified in a study of shared clonotypes between healthy human individuals. General study results and limits: In general, naive subsets displayed greater estimated richness than memory subsets did.

TCRdb's copy holds only in-frame clones and misses some; the assay was immunoSEQ multiplex PCR. The sample comprises under 600,000 clones, roughly 95% of which are singletons, and about 0.067% rests with the top ten. Germline V gene lookup returns CDR1 LNHDA and CDR2 SQIVND (reference sequence). The CDR3 length is 15 residues. V was pared by 7 bases and J by 5 bases, with 9 bases of the junction left unmatched. As to this clone: Its matching antigen is unknown.

Material: naive CD4+ T cells sorted from blood. Subset given: CD45RA+ positively selected. The gene calls are TRBV19 and TRBJ2-2; the match to TRBD1 covers 8 bases. The sequence derives from a woman in her twenties or thirties in good health. DNA for the CDR3: TGTGCCAGTACTCCCCCAGGGGGCGGTACCGGGGAGCTGTTTTTT. This gives the protein CASTPPGGGTGELFF. The full variable domain, with the rest looked up from reference TRBV19 and TRBJ2-2, is DGGITQSPKYLFRKEGQNVTLSCEQNLNHDAMYWYRQDPGQGLRLIYYSQIVNDFQKGDIAEGYSVSREKKESFPLTVTSAQKNPTAFYLCASTPPGGGTGELFFGEGSRLTVL.